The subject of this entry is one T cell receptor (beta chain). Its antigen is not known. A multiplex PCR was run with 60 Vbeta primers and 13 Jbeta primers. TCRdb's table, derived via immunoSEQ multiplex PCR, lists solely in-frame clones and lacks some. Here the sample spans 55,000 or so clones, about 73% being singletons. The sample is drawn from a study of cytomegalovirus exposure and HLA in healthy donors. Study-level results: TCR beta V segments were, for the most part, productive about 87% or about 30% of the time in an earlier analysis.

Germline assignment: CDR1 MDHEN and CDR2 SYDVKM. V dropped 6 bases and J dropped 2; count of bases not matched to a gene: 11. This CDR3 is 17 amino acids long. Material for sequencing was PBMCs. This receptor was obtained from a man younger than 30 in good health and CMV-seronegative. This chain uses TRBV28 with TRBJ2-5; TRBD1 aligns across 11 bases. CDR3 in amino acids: CASRRLPGQGEQETQYF. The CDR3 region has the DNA TGTGCCAGCAGACGACTCCCGGGACAGGGGGAACAAGAGACCCAGTACTTC.